The clone carrying this TCR beta chain has only a few counts. Its antigen is not known. Libraries used about 20,000 to 1,100,000 sorted naive CD8 T cells and 10%, 30% or 50% RNA input. This sample stems from a study of molecular identifiers for immune sequencing clone quantification. Study-level points and caveats: With a barcode shared among identical TCR molecules, highly expanded clone sizes could be underestimated.

MiXCR was run by TCRdb on the PCR reads, yielding one entry per CDR3 protein. The table records about 100,000 distinct CDR3 sequences, roughly a third of them present only once. This CDR3 contains 15 residues. V lost 10 bases and J lost 0; bases outside the gene matches: 8. Looked up from germline, CDR1 is MDHEN and CDR2 is SYDVKM. V and J are TRBV28 and TRBJ1-3, with TRBD1 matching over 8 bases. The sample comprised naive CD8+ T cells from blood, with Jurkat cell RNA spiked in. Subset described: FACS-sorted CD8+CD4-CCR7+CD45RA+ naive T cells. The clonotype comes from a human donor in good health. Some libraries in this study had Jurkat cell RNA spiked in. For the CDR3, the DNA is TGTGCCACCTCAATTACAGGGGGCTCTGGAAACACCATATATTTT. Amino acids: CATSITGGSGNTIYF.